One sample yielded the 21 T cell receptor beta chains listed below, sequenced in a study of cytomegalovirus exposure and HLA in healthy donors. Some clones are missing from TCRdb's copy, which holds only in-frame ones; the method was immunoSEQ multiplex PCR. The sample consists of over 150,000 clones, approximately 86% of them appearing once. The sequencing sample was made of PBMCs. These receptors were obtained from a young woman in good health and CMV-seronegative.

This chain joins TRBV4-2 and TRBJ1-4, with TRBD1 as a possible D gene (6 bases). This CDR3 has 14 residues. CDR1 LGHNA and CDR2 YNFKEQ come from the germline V gene. V lost 1 base to trimming and J lost 7 bases, with 10 bases between them. Here the CDR3 reads CASSQAGQSEKLFF. CDR3 nucleotides: TGTGCCAGCAGCCAAGCTGGACAGTCTGAAAAACTGTTTTTT.

This chain links TRBV7-2 with TRBJ1-1, with a possible D match to TRBD1 (6 bases). The germline gives CDR1 SGHTA, CDR2 FQGNSA. The V end lost 4 bases, the J end lost 3 bases, and 18 bases lay between the germline ends. The CDR3 extends over 16 amino acids. Here the CDR3 DNA reads TGTGCCAGCAGCTCGTTTGGGGGCTCAAGGTACACTGAAGCTTTCTTT. It codes for CASSSFGGSRYTEAFF.

The chain uses TRBV6-5 and TRBJ1-2; 11 positions agree with TRBD1. Germline CDR1 reads MNHEY; CDR2 reads SVGAGI. V lost 5 bases and J lost 8; bases outside the gene matches: 10. This CDR3 is built from 15 residues. CDR3 bases: TGTGCCAGCAGTAAACCTGGACAGGGGGCGCGGGGCTACACCTTC. This encodes CASSKPGQGARGYTF.

V and J are TRBV9 and TRBJ1-1, with TRBD1 matching over 10 bases. The CDR3 extends over 12 amino acids. CDR1 and CDR2 (germline): SGDLS, YYNGEE. The V and J ends lost 3 bases and 8 bases, in that order; junction bases with no gene match: 1. The CDR3 DNA reads TGTGCCAGCAGCGCGGGACAGGGGGAAGCTTTCTTT. Amino acid sequence: CASSAGQGEAFF.

The chain is built from TRBV7-8 and TRBJ2-5, with TRBD1 as a possible D gene (6 bases). The V gene lost 5 bases and the J gene lost 1 base, with 14 bases spanning the gap. The CDR3 has 15 amino acids. Germline CDR1 and CDR2: SGHVS and FQNEAQ. The CDR3 DNA sequence: TGTGCCAGCAGCCTAGGTGGGACACTCCAAGAGACCCAGTACTTC. Amino acid sequence: CASSLGGTLQETQYF. The complete variable domain, with remaining parts taken from reference TRBV7-8 and TRBJ2-5, reads GAGVSQSPRYKVAKRGQDVALRCDPISGHVSLFWYQQALGQGPEFLTYFQNEAQLDKSGLPSDRFFAERPEGSVSTLKIQRTQQEDSAVYLCASSLGGTLQETQYFGPGTRLLVL.

This clone is a singleton in its sample. J is TRBJ1-1 and V is TRBV14; no firm D call. V was cut by 2 bases and J by 1 base, with 20 bases left in between. The length of the CDR3 is 18 residues. The germline V gene encodes CDR1 SGHDN and CDR2 FVKESK. Written as DNA, the CDR3 is TGTGCCAGCAGCCAAATAGGGTTCTGGGGAGATACGAACACTGAAGCTTTCTTT. Translating it yields CASSQIGFWGDTNTEAFF.

The chain uses TRBV6-1 and TRBJ2-2, with 12 nucleotides matching TRBD1. Germline loops: CDR1 MNHNS, CDR2 SASEGT. The CDR3 is 15 residues long. J gave up 4 bases and V 5 bases, and 2 bases lay outside the gene matches. In DNA form, the CDR3 reads TGTGCCAGCAGTCCGGGACAGGGGGCCACCGGGGAGCTGTTTTTT. It encodes CASSPGQGATGELFF.

Points on this clone: The sample has other DNA sequences that encode this CDR3 too. This rearrangement joins TRBV9 to TRBJ2-7, with TRBD1 matching over 9 bases. This CDR3 is built from 15 residues. Germline V gives CDR1 SGDLS, CDR2 YYNGEE. V lost 0 bases, J lost 0 bases, and 1 base stayed unmatched. This chain's CDR3 is CASSVGGQGSYEQYF. The CDR3 DNA follows: TGTGCCAGCAGCGTAGGGGGACAGGGCTCCTACGAGCAGTACTTC.

The chain recombines TRBV19 with TRBJ2-5, with 10 bases aligning to TRBD2. This CDR3 has 13 residues. With 5 bases clipped from V and 4 bases from J, the junction kept 1 base outside the gene matches. Germline CDR1 is LNHDA and CDR2 is SQIVND (reference sequence). The CDR3 DNA sequence: TGTGCCAGTAGTCGACTAGCGGGAGAGACCCAGTACTTC. Protein: CASSRLAGETQYF.

This chain links TRBV6-1 with TRBJ2-3; D remains unclear. The ends were cut back, 0 bases at V and 2 bases at J, with 12 bases in the middle. Germline values: CDR1 MNHNS, CDR2 SASEGT. This CDR3 has 16 residues. CDR3 bases: TGTGCCAGCAGTGAAGCGGGTGGGCTTTTCACAGATACGCAGTATTTT. Its translation: CASSEAGGLFTDTQYF.

The genes are TRBV10-3 and TRBJ2-3, with TRBD2 matching 9 bases. Germline CDR1 is ENHRY and CDR2 is SYGVKD. The CDR3 is 14 amino acids. The junction had 4 bases not matched to a gene; V was cut back by 6 bases and J by 3 bases. The DNA for the CDR3 is TGTGCCATCAGAGTAGCGGGGGATACAGATACGCAGTATTTT. Translating gives CAIRVAGDTDTQYF.

The V gene is TRBV7-9, the J gene TRBJ1-1, with unresolved D. Germline lookup yields CDR1 SEHNR and CDR2 FQNEAQ (reference sequence). V lost 6 bases and J 1 base, leaving 9 bases between the germline ends. The CDR3 covers 13 residues. The CDR3 DNA sequence: TGTGCCAGCAGGCGTCCTCGGAACACTGAAGCTTTCTTT. Encoded protein: CASRRPRNTEAFF. Supplemented by reference TRBV7-9 and TRBJ1-1, the full variable domain reads DTGVSQNPRHKITKRGQNVTFRCDPISEHNRLYWYRQTLGQGPEFLTYFQNEAQLEKSRLLSDRFSAERPKGSFSTLEIQRTEQGDSAMYLCASRRPRNTEAFFGQGTRLTVV.

This chain links TRBV5-1 with TRBJ1-4; D uncertain. Per the germline V gene, CDR1 is SGHRS and CDR2 is YFSETQ. Trimming cost V 4 bases and J 3 bases, with 13 bases left between them. This CDR3 has 15 residues. CDR3 bases: TGCGCCAGCAGCCTTGAGGGCCCCGCTAATGAAAAACTGTTTTTT. Translating it yields CASSLEGPANEKLFF. The full variable domain, completed using reference TRBV5-1 and TRBJ1-4, is KAGVTQTPRYLIKTRGQQVTLSCSPISGHRSVSWYQQTPGQGLQFLFEYFSETQRNKGNFPGRFSGRQFSNSRSEMNVSTLELGDSALYLCASSLEGPANEKLFFGSGTQLSVL.

The J gene is TRBJ1-3, the V gene TRBV6-1; D remains unclear. CDR3 length: 15 residues. In germline, CDR1 is MNHNS, CDR2 SASEGT. Trimming shortened V by 2 bases and J by 0 bases, and 8 bases separated the two germline ends. For the CDR3, the DNA is TGTGCCAGCAGTGAAATCGGAGACTCTGGAAACACCATATATTTT. It translates to CASSEIGDSGNTIYF.

The chain employs TRBV7-9 and TRBJ1-2; D remains unclear. V lost 6 bases, J lost 4 bases, and 18 bases lay in between. Germline values: CDR1 SEHNR, CDR2 FQNEAQ (reference sequence). CDR3 size: 15 residues. CDR3 nucleotide sequence: TGTGCCAGCAGTTCAATTTTTCAGGCAACCTATGGCTACACCTTC. Translated: CASSSIFQATYGYTF.

The V gene is TRBV29-1, the J gene TRBJ1-1; tentatively, D is TRBD1 (6 bases). The germline gives CDR1 SQVTM, CDR2 ANQGSEA. The CDR3 runs 13 residues. Between the trimmed V and J ends, which lost 8 bases and 0 bases, there was a span of 13 bases. As DNA, the CDR3 is TGCAGCATCCAGGGGTTACTGAACACTGAAGCTTTCTTT. This translates into CSIQGLLNTEAFF.

The chain couples TRBV7-9 to TRBJ1-1; D gene ambiguous. This CDR3 comprises 15 residues. With 1 base removed from V and 6 bases from J, the gap between germline ends came to 15 bases. Germline loops: CDR1 SEHNR, CDR2 FQNEAQ (reference sequence). The chain's CDR3 is CASSLGGYGSPEAFF. The DNA of the CDR3 is TGTGCCAGCAGCTTAGGAGGGTACGGTAGCCCTGAAGCTTTCTTT.

The chain combines TRBV27 with TRBJ1-2; TRBD1 matches 7 bases. Germline V gene lookup returns CDR1 MNHEY and CDR2 SMNVEV (reference sequence). CDR3 length: 15 amino acids. After removal of 2 bases from V and 5 bases from J, the junction contained 8 bases not matched to a gene. The CDR3 region has the DNA TGTGCCAGCAGTTTAGGGCAGGGGGTATGGTATGGCTACACCTTC. It codes for CASSLGQGVWYGYTF.

V and J are TRBV10-3 and TRBJ1-1; maybe TRBD1 (5 bases). CDR3 length: 11 residues. Trimming left V 8 bases short and J 8 bases short, with 12 bases between. Germline assignment: CDR1 ENHRY and CDR2 SYGVKD. CDR3 nucleotides: TGTGCCATCTCGACAGACGGGGAAGCTTTCTTT. Amino acids: CAISTDGEAFF.

The chain links TRBV6-5 to TRBJ1-4; TRBD1 matches 8 bases. Germline V CDR1 and CDR2: MNHEY, SVGAGI. This CDR3 is built from 14 residues. The V and J ends lost 4 bases and 7 bases, in that order; junction bases with no gene match: 5. This CDR3 reads CASSSNRGGEKLFF. The CDR3 DNA follows: TGTGCCAGCAGTTCAAACAGGGGGGGTGAAAAACTGTTTTTT.

This clone was seen a handful of times. V usage is TRBV5-6 and J usage is TRBJ2-7, with a possible D match to TRBD2 (5 bases). This CDR3 is built from 12 residues. V was trimmed by 1 base and J by 9 bases, leaving 11 bases between them. The V gene's germline CDR1 is SGHDT and CDR2 YYEEEE. For the CDR3, the DNA is TGTGCCAGCAGCTTGACAGTAAGCGGGCAGTACTTC. Its translation is CASSLTVSGQYF.